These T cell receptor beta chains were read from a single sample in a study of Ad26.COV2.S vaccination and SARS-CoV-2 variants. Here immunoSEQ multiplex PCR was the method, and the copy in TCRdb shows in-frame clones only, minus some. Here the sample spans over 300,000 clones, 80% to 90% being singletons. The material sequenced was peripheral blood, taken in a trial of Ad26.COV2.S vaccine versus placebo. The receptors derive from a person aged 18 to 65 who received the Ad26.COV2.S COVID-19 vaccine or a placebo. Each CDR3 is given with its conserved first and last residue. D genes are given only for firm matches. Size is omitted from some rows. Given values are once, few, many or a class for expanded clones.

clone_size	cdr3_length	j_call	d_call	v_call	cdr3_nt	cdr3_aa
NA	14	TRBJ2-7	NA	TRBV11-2	TGTGCCAGCAGCACCGGGTCAAGCTCCTACGAGCAGTACTTC	CASSTGSSSYEQYF
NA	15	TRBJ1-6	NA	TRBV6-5	TGTGCCAGCAGTCTAGGGGCAGGGCTTAATTCACCCCTCCACTTT	CASSLGAGLNSPLHF
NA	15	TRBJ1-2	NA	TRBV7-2	TGTGCCAGCAGCTCATACACCGGAGCGGATTTAGGCTACACCTTC	CASSSYTGADLGYTF
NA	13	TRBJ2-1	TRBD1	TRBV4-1	TGCGCCAGCCGTGGTACAGGGGGCAATGAGCAGTTCTTC	CASRGTGGNEQFF
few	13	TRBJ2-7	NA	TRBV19	TGTGCCAGTAGCTCGCCGTCCTTTGACGAGCAGTACTTC	CASSSPSFDEQYF
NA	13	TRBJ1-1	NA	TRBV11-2	TGTGCCAGCAGCTTAGAGAGGGAGACTGAAGCTTTCTTT	CASSLERETEAFF
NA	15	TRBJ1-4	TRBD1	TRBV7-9	TGTGCCAGCAGCCCTTCGGGGACAGGGGATGAAAAACTGTTTTTT	CASSPSGTGDEKLFF
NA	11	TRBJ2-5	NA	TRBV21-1	TGTGCCAGCAGAGTTCAAGAGACCCAGTACTTC	CASRVQETQYF
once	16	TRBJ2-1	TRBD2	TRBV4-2	TGTGCCAGCAGCTCCGGGACTAGCGGGGGGGATGTAGAGCAGTTCTTC	CASSSGTSGGDVEQFF
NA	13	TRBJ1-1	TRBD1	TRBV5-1	TGCGCCAGCAGCTGGGACAGGGGCACTGAAGCTTTCTTT	CASSWDRGTEAFF